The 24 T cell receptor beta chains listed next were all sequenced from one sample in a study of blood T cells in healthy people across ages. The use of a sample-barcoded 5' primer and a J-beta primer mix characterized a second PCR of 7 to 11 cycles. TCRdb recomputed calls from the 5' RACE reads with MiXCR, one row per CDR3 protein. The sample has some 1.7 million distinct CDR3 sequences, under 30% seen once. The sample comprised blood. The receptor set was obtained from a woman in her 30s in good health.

CDR3 DNA: TGCGCCAGCAGCCCTGAGGGAGCGGGAGGTGCCACAGATACGCAGTATTTT. This encodes CASSPEGAGGATDTQYF. The chain recombines TRBV5-1 with TRBJ2-3; TRBD2 matches 9 bases. V lost 4 bases to trimming and J lost 2 bases; unmatched junction nucleotides: 11. The CDR3 sequence is 17 residues long. CDR1 and CDR2 from the germline V gene are SGHRS and YFSETQ.

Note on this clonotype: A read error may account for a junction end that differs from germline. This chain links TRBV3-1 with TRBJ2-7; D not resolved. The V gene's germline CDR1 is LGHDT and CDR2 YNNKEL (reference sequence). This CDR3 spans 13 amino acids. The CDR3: CASSQAGNYKQYF. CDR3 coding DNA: TGTGCCAGCAGCCAGGCAGGAAACTACAAGCAGTACTTC.

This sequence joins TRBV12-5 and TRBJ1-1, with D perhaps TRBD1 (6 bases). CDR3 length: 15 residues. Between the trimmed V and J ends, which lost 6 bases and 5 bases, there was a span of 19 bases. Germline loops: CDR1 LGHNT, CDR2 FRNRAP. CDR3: CASGLRRGAHTEAFF. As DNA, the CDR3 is TGTGCTAGTGGCCTCAGGCGGGGGGCGCATACTGAAGCTTTCTTT.

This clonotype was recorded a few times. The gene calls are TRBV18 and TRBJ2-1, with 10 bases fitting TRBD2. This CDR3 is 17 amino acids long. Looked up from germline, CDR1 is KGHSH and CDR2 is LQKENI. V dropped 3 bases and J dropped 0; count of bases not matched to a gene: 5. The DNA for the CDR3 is TGTGCCAGCTCACCCCTCCCTAGCGGGAGCTCCTACAATGAGCAGTTCTTC. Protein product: CASSPLPSGSSYNEQFF.

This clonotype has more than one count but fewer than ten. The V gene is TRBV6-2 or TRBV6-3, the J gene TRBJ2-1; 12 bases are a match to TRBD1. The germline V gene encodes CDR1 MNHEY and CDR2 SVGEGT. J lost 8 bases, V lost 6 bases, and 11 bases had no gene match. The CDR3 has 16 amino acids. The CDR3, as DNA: TGTGCCAGCAGGGAGACCGGGACAGGGGGCATCTATGAGCAGTTCTTC. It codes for CASRETGTGGIYEQFF.

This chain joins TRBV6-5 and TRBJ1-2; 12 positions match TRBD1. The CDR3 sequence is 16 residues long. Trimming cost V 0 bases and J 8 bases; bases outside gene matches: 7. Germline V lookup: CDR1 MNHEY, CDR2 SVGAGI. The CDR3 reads CASSYSTTGTGGGYTF. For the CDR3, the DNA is TGTGCCAGCAGTTACTCGACTACCGGGACAGGGGGCGGCTACACCTTC.

The CDR3 nucleotides are TGCGCCAGCAGCAAAGTTGGGGGCGGGGGCGGGGAGCTGTTTTTT. This sequence encodes CASSKVGGGGGELFF. The chain recombines TRBV4-3 with TRBJ2-2; tentatively, D is TRBD2 (7 bases). This CDR3 is built from 15 residues. The V end lost 5 bases, the J end lost 7 bases, and 17 bases lay between the germline ends. Looked up from germline, CDR1 is LGHNA and CDR2 is YSLEER.

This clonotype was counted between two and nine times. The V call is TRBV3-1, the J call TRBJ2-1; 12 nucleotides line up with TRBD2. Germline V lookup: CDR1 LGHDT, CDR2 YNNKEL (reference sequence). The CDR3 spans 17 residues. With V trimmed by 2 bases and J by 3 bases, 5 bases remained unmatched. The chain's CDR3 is CASSQLLLAGGYNEQFF. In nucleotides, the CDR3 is TGTGCCAGCAGCCAACTCCTACTAGCGGGGGGCTACAATGAGCAGTTCTTC.

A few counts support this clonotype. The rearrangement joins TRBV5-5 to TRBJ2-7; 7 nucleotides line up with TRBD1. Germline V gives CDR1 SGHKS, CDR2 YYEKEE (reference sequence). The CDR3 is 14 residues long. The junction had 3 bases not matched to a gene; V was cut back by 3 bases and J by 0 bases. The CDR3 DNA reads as TGTGCCAGCAGCTGGGACAGTGCCTCCTACGAGCAGTACTTC. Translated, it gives CASSWDSASYEQYF.

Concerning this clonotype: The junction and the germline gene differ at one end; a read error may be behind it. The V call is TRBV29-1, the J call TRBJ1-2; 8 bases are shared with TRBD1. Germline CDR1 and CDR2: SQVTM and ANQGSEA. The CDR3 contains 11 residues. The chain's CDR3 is CNVDRGSGYTF. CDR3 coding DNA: TGCAACGTTGACAGGGGAAGTGGCTACACCTTC. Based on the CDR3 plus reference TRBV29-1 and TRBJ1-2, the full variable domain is SAVISQKPSRDICQRGTSLTIQCQVDSQVTMMFWYRQQPGQSLTLIATANQGSEATYESGFVIDKFPISRPNLTFSTLTVSNMSPEDSSIYLCNVDRGSGYTFGSGTRLTVV.

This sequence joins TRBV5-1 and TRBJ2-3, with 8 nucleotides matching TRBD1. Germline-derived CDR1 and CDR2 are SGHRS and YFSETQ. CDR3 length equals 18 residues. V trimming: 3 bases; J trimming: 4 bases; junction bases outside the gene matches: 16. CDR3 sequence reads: CASSSPIRTGNLPDTQYF. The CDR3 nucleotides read TGCGCCAGCAGCTCCCCAATCCGGACAGGGAACTTGCCAGATACGCAGTATTTT.

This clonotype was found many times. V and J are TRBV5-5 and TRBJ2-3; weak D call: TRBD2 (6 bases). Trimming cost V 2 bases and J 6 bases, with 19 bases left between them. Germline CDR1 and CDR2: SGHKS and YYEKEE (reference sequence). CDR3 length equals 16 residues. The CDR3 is CASSLFMSGRADTQYF. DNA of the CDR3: TGTGCCAGCAGCTTATTTATGAGCGGGCGTGCCGATACGCAGTATTTT.

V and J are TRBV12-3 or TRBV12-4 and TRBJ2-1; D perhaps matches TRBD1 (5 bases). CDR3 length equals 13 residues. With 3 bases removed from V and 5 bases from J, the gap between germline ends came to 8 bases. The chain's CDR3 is CASSFQGHNEQFF. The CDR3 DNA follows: TGTGCCAGCAGTTTTCAGGGTCACAATGAGCAGTTCTTC.

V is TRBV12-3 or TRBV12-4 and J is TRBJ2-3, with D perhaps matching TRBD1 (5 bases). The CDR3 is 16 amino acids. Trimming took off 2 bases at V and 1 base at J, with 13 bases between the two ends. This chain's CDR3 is CASSLRAGSGTDTQYF. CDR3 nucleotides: TGTGCCAGCAGTTTACGGGCAGGGTCAGGCACAGATACGCAGTATTTT.

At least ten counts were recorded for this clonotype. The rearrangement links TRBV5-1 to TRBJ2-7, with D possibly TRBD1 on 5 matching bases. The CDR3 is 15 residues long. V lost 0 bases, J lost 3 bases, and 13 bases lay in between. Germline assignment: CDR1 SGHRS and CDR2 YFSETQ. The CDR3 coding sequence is TGCGCCAGCAGCTTGGGTCAGGGCGAATTCTACGAGCAGTACTTC. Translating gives CASSLGQGEFYEQYF.

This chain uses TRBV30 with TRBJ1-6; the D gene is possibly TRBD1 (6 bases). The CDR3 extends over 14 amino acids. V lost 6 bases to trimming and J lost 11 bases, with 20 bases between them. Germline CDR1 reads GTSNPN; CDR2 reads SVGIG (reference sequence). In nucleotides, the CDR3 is TGTGCCTGCCAACAAGAGGGGGGGACGCCACCCCTCCACTTT. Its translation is CACQQEGGTPPLHF.

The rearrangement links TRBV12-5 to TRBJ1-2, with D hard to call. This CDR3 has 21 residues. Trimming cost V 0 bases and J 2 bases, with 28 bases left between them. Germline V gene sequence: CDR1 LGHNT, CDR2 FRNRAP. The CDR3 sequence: CASGLVLRGVRRETTNYGYTF. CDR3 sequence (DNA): TGTGCTAGTGGTTTGGTTCTTCGTGGGGTCAGAAGGGAGACGACCAACTATGGCTACACCTTC.

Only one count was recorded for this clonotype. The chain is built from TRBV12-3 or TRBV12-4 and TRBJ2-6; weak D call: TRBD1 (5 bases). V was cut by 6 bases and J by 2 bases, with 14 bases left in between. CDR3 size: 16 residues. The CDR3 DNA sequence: TGTGCCAGCAGCCAACACCAGGGCACTGGGGCCAACGTCCTGACTTTC. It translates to CASSQHQGTGANVLTF.

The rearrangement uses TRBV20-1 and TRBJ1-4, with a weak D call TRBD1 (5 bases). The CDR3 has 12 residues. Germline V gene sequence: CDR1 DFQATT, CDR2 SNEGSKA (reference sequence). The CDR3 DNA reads TGCATCGCTACGGGGGGGTCTGAAAAACTGTTTTTT. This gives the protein CIATGGSEKLFF.

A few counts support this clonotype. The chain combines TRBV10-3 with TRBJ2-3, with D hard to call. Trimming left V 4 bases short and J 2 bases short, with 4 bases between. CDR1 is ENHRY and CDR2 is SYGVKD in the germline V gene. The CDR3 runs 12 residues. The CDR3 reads CAISAITDTQYF. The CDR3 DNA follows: TGTGCCATCAGTGCGATCACAGATACGCAGTATTTT.

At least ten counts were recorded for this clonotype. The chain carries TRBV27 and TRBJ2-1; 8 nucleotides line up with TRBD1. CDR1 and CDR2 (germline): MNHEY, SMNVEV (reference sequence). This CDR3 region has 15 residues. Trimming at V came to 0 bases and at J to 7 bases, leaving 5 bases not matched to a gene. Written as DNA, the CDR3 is TGTGCCAGCAGTTTATCTTGGACAGGGCGAAATGAGCAGTTCTTC. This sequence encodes CASSLSWTGRNEQFF.

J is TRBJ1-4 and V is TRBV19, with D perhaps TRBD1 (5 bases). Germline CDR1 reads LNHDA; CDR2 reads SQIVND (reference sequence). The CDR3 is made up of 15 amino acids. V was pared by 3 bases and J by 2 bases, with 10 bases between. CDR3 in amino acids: CASSIPGGTNEKLFF. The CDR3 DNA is TGTGCCAGTAGTATTCCCGGGGGGACTAATGAAAAACTGTTTTTT. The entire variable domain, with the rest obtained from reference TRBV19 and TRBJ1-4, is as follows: DGGITQSPKYLFRKEGQNVTLSCEQNLNHDAMYWYRQDPGQGLRLIYYSQIVNDFQKGDIAEGYSVSREKKESFPLTVTSAQKNPTAFYLCASSIPGGTNEKLFFGSGTQLSVL.

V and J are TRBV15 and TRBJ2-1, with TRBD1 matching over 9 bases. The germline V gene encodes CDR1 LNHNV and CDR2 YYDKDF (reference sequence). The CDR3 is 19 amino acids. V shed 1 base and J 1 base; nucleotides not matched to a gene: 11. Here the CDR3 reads CATSRGQGGDYLSYNEQFF. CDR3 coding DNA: TGTGCCACCAGCAGAGGACAGGGGGGTGACTACCTTTCCTACAATGAGCAGTTCTTC. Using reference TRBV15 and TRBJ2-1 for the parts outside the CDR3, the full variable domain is DAMVIQNPRYQVTQFGKPVTLSCSQTLNHNVMYWYQQKSSQAPKLLFHYYDKDFNNEADTPDNFQSRRPNTSFCFLDIRSPGLGDTAMYLCATSRGQGGDYLSYNEQFFGPGTRLTVL.

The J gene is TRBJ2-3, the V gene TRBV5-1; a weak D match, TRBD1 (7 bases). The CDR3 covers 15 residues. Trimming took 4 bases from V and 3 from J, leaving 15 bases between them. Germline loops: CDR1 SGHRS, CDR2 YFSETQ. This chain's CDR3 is CASSRSQGGTDTQYF. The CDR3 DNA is TGCGCCAGCAGCCGAAGCCAGGGGGGAACAGATACGCAGTATTTT. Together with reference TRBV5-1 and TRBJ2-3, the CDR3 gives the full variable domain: KAGVTQTPRYLIKTRGQQVTLSCSPISGHRSVSWYQQTPGQGLQFLFEYFSETQRNKGNFPGRFSGRQFSNSRSEMNVSTLELGDSALYLCASSRSQGGTDTQYFGPGTRLTVL.